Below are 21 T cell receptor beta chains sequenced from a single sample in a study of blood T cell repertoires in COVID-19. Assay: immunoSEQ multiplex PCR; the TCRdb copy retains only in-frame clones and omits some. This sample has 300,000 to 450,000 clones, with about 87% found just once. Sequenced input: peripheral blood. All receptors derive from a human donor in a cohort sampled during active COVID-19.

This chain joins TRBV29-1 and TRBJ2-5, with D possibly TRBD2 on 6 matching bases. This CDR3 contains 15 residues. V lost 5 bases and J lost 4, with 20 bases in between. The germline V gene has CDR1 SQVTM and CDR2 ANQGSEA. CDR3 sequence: CSVITGPGVGETQYF. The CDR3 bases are TGCAGCGTTATTACCGGTCCGGGAGTAGGAGAGACCCAGTACTTC.

This CDR3 is CASSKELGPYEQYF. In DNA, the CDR3 is TGTGCCAGCAGCAAGGAGTTGGGGCCTTACGAGCAGTACTTC. The rearrangement links TRBV3-1 (or the pseudogene TRBV3-2) to TRBJ2-7; perhaps TRBD1 as D (5 bases). CDR3 length: 14 amino acids. CDR1 is LGHDT and CDR2 is YNNKEL in the germline V gene (reference sequence). V was pared by 5 bases and J by 4 bases, with 15 bases between.

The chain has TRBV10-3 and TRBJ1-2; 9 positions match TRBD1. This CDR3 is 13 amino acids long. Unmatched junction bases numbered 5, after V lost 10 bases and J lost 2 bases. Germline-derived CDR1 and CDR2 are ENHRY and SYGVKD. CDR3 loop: CATRDRVNYGYTF. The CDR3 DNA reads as TGTGCCACCCGGGACAGGGTAAACTATGGCTACACCTTC.

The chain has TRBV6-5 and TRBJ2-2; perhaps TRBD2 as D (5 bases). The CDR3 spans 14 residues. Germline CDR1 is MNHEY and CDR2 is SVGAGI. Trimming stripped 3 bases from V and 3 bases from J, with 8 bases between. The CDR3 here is CASSYGLDTGELFF. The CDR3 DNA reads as TGTGCCAGCAGTTATGGACTTGACACCGGGGAGCTGTTTTTT.

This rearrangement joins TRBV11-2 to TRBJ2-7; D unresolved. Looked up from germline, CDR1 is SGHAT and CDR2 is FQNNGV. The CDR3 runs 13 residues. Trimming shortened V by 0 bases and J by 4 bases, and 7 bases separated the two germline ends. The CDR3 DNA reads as TGTGCCAGCAGCTTAGAAACCGAGTACGAGCAGTACTTC. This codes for CASSLETEYEQYF.

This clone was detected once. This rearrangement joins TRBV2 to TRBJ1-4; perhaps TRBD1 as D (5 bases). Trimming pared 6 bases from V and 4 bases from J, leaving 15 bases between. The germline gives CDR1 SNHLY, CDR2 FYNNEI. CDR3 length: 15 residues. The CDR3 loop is CASRVIDRLNEKLFF. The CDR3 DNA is TGTGCCAGCAGGGTTATAGACAGACTTAATGAAAAACTGTTTTTT.

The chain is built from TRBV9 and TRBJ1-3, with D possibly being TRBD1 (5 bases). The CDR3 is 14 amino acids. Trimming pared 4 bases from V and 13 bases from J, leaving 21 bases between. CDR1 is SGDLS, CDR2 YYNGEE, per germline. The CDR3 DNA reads TGTGCCAGCAGCTATCCGGACGGCCGCGGGGGTATATATTTT. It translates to CASSYPDGRGGIYF.

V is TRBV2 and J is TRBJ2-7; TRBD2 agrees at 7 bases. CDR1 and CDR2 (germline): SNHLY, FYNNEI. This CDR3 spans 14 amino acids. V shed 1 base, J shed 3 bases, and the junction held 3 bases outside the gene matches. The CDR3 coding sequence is TGTGCCAGCAGTGAAGTTGGCGGGGGCTACGAGCAGTACTTC. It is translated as CASSEVGGGYEQYF.

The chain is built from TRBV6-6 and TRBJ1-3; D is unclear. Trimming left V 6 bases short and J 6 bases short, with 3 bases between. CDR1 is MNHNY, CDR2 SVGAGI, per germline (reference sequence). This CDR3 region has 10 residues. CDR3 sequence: CASSSNTIYF. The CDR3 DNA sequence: TGTGCCAGCAGCTCAAACACCATATATTTT.

CDR3 sequence: CASSRQGRYEQYF. The CDR3 coding sequence is TGTGCCAGCAGCCGCCAGGGTCGGTACGAGCAGTACTTC. The genes are TRBV5-6 and TRBJ2-7; TRBD1 might be the D (5 bases). V lost 4 bases to trimming and J lost 4 bases, with 12 bases between them. Per germline, CDR1 SGHDT and CDR2 YYEEEE. This CDR3 has 13 amino acids.

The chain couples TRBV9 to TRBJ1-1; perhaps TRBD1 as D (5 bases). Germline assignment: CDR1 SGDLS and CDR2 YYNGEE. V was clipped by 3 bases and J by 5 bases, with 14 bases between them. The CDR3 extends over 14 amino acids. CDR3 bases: TGTGCCAGCAGCGCCCATTTCGGACAAACTGAAGCTTTCTTT. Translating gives CASSAHFGQTEAFF.

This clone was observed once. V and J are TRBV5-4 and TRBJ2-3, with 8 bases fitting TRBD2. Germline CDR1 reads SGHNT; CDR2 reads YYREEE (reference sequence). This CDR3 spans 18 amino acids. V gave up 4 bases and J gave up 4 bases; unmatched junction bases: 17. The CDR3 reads CASSLAIAGSPGSDTQYF. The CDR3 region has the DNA TGTGCCAGCAGCCTGGCAATAGCGGGATCCCCGGGCTCAGATACGCAGTATTTT.

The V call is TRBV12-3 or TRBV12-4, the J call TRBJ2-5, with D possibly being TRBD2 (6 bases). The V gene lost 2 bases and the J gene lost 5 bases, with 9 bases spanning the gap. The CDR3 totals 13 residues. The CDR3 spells CASSLIAAETQYF. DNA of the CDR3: TGTGCCAGCAGTTTAATAGCGGCCGAGACCCAGTACTTC.

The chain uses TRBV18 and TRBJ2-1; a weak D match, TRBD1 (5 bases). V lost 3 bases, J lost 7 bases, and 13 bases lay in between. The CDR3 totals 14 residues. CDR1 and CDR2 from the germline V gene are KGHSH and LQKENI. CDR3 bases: TGTGCCAGCTCACCTTCAGACAGAAAGAATGAGCAGTTCTTC. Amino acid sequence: CASSPSDRKNEQFF.

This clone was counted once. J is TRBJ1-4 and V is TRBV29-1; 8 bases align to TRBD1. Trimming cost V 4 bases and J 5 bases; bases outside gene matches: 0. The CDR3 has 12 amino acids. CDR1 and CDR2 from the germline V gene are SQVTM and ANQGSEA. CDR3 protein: CSVGQGNEKLFF. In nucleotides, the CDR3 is TGCAGCGTTGGACAGGGGAATGAAAAACTGTTTTTT.

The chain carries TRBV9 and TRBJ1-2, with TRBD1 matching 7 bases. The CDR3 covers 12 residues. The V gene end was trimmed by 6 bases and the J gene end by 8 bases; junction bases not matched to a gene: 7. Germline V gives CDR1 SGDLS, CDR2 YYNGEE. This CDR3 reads CASNPGGGGYTF. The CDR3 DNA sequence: TGTGCCAGCAACCCAGGGGGAGGAGGCTACACCTTC.

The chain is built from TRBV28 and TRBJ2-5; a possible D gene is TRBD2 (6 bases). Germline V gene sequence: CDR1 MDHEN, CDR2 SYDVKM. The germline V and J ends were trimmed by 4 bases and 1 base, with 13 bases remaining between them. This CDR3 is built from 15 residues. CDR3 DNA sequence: TGTGCCAGCAGTTCGTCGTTAGCGGCCCAAGAGACCCAGTACTTC. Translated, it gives CASSSSLAAQETQYF.

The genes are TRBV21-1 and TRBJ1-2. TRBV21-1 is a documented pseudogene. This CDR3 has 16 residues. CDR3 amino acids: CASSKALRVWPYGYTF. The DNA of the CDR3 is TGTGCCAGCAGCAAAGCGCTGCGGGTCTGGCCCTATGGCTACACCTTC.

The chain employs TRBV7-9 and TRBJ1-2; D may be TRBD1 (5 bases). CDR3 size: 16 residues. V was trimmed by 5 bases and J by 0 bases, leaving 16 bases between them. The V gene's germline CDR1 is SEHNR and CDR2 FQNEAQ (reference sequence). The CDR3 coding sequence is TGTGCCAGCAGCCCGCCTACAGGCCCAGCTAACTATGGCTACACCTTC. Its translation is CASSPPTGPANYGYTF.

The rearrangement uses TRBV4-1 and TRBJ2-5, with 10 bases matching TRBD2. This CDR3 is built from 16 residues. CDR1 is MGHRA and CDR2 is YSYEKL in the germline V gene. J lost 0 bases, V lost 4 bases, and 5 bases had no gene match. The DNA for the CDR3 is TGCGCCAGCAGCCGATTTAGCGGGGGGAACCAAGAGACCCAGTACTTC. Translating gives CASSRFSGGNQETQYF.

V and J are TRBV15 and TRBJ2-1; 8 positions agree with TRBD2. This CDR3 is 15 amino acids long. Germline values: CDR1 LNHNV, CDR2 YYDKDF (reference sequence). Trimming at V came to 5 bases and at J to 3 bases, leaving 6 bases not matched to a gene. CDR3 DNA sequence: TGTGCCACCAGCCCGCGGACTAGCAGCTACAATGAGCAGTTCTTC. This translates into CATSPRTSSYNEQFF.